This is a list of T cell receptor beta chains from one sample in a study of preoperative IRX-2 immunotherapy in early breast cancer. Only in-frame clones appear in the TCRdb table, and some are missing; sequencing was by immunoSEQ multiplex PCR. The table shows about 29,000 clones, with roughly 89% occurring only once. The specimen was taken from a patient treated with IRX-2 immunotherapy. Receptors originate from a human donor with breast cancer. The CDR3 runs from the conserved cysteine through the conserved F or W. Expanded clones are given a class, and other clones once, few, many or no size at all.

CASSLASGVHEQFF	TRBJ2-1	TRBV7-9	-
CASSSRGTGDYGYTF	TRBJ1-2	TRBV2	-
CASSDRGWVGYNEQFF	TRBJ2-1	TRBV6-1	-
CASSPPGVQGGQPQHF	TRBJ1-5	TRBV7-2	-
CAWSVHTGELFF	TRBJ2-2	TRBV30	-
CASSSSLANTGELFF	TRBJ2-2	TRBV23-1	-
CASSIYIEGARSGANVLTF	TRBJ2-6	TRBV19	-
CSVGEDTQYF	TRBJ2-3	TRBV29-1	-
CASSLTQGRSEQYF	TRBJ2-7	TRBV7-2	-
CASRSSGSTDTQYF	TRBJ2-3	TRBV28	-
CASSEFRRAGELFF	TRBJ2-2	TRBV6-1	-
CASTQGLAQYF	TRBJ2-3	TRBV27	-
CASSFTGSSSGANVLTF	TRBJ2-6	TRBV7-9	-
CASSLAGQGNEKLFF	TRBJ1-4	TRBV7-8	-
CASNRGRTEAFF	TRBJ1-1	TRBV19	-
CASSLALAGLAKNIQYF	TRBJ2-4	TRBV5-6	-
CASSYSSGVGNEQFF	TRBJ2-1	TRBV6-5	-
CASSPPGQDEQYF	TRBJ2-7	TRBV18	-
CASSQLGGQETQYF	TRBJ2-5	TRBV4-1	-
CASSLDTISTDTQYF	TRBJ2-3	TRBV5-1	-
CASSTQPGGSGNIQYF	TRBJ2-4	TRBV5-1	once
CASSLDRGRNEKLFF	TRBJ1-4	TRBV7-2	-
CASSRVPGGAGNTIYF	TRBJ1-3	TRBV27	-
CASSFKGTKNIQYF	TRBJ2-4	TRBV5-6	-
CASKDRAMGGYTF	TRBJ1-2	TRBV7-2	-
CASSQAFLQQGSWSPLHF	TRBJ1-6	TRBV18	-
CASSLVASSYEQYF	TRBJ2-7	TRBV11-2	-
CASSSHNVPGGYGYTF	TRBJ1-2	TRBV7-9	-
CASSIQGRYGDTQYF	TRBJ2-3	TRBV5-1	-
CASSSFGATNEKLFF	TRBJ1-4	TRBV28	-
CASPQHRF	TRBJ2-7	TRBV2	once
CASRPSGSYNEQFF	TRBJ2-1	TRBV7-9	once